A few counts support the clone carrying this T cell receptor (beta chain). Its specificity is unknown. Constant-segment primers and 5'RACE yielded cDNA libraries for TCR alpha and TCR beta, each carrying sample barcodes and UMIs. TCRdb used MiXCR to reprocess the 5' RACE reads, holding one entry per CDR3 protein. The sample shows around 120,000 distinct CDR3 sequences, more than 15% of them seen only once. The sample originates from a study of T-cell memory formation after mild COVID-19. Study summary: Clusters were largely donor specific. Study-level findings and limits: That cross-reactive memory joined was suggested by some responding clones appearing in pre-infection memory. What remained unconfirmed was the SARS-CoV-2 specificity of second-wave clones peaking on day 37.

Losses at the gene ends were 2 bases for V and 4 bases for J; bases not matched to a gene: 4. Germline CDR1 LGHNA, CDR2 YNFKEQ. CDR3 size: 17 residues. The rearrangement links TRBV4-2 to TRBJ2-3; 15 bases match TRBD2. Sample: PBMCs or a T cell subset sorted from them (not recorded which). The sequence came from an adult woman who had mild COVID-19 (a few samples of this study predate the infection). Cell type and time point are not known. The CDR3 is CASSQQGLAGGSDTQYF. The DNA of the CDR3 is TGTGCCAGCAGCCAACAGGGACTAGCGGGGGGTTCAGATACGCAGTATTTT.